A few counts support the clone carrying this T cell receptor (beta chain). Its specificity is unknown. V lost 5 bases to trimming and J lost 5 bases; unmatched junction nucleotides: 10. In germline, CDR1 is SGHTA, CDR2 FQGNSA. CDR3 length equals 15 residues. A minimum of 7 million PBMCs was isolated per sample. The record originates from a study of blood T cells in healthy people across ages. Using a J-beta primer mix together with a sample-barcoded 5' primer, a second PCR was run for about 6 to 12 cycles. A single record per CDR3 protein comes from TCRdb applying MiXCR to the 5' RACE reads. Of 1.5 million to 2 million distinct CDR3 sequences in the sample, roughly 27% are singletons; the top ten hold over 7%. Study outcomes and limitations: Age brought a roughly linear fall in TCR beta diversity measured per million T cells.

The chain uses TRBV7-2 and TRBJ2-5; 8 bases are a match to TRBD2. This TCR was recovered from a woman aged 30 to 39 in good health. Sequenced input: blood. CDR3 bases: TGTGCCAGCAGCCACACGGGAGGGCCTGGGGAGACCCAGTACTTC. It codes for CASSHTGGPGETQYF.